This entry lists 22 T cell receptor beta chains sequenced from one sample in a study of shared clonotypes between healthy human individuals. Assay used: immunoSEQ multiplex PCR; TCRdb lists only in-frame clones, some missing. Counted here are a few million clones, 80% to 95% occurring once; the ten biggest clones make up approximately 0.41%. Sequenced: naive CD4+ T cells from PBMCs. The subset here: CD45RA+ positively selected. These receptors all stem from a man in his late teens or twenties in good health. Some clones in this sample may be carry-over from other donors' samples.

As regards this clone: Other DNA variants within this sample encode the same CDR3. This chain links TRBV11-3 with TRBJ2-6; D unclear. Germline CDR1 is SGHNT and CDR2 is YENEEA. The CDR3 has 13 amino acids. V lost 1 base and J 4 bases, leaving 2 bases between the germline ends. The CDR3 DNA reads as TGTGCCAGCAGCTTAGCGGGGGCCAACGTCCTGACTTTC. Protein: CASSLAGANVLTF.

The chain uses TRBV28 and TRBJ2-1; D is unresolved. CDR1 and CDR2 (germline): MDHEN, SYDVKM. V was shortened by 7 bases and J by 10 bases, with 11 bases between the two germline ends. CDR3 size: 11 residues. CDR3 region: CASTSVGEQFF. The DNA for the CDR3 is TGTGCCAGCACTTCGGTGGGGGAGCAGTTCTTC.

This clone came up a few times. The chain links TRBV4-1 to TRBJ1-2, with D perhaps matching TRBD1 (6 bases). From germline, CDR1 is MGHRA and CDR2 YSYEKL. The CDR3 has 15 amino acids. Trimming pared 1 base from V and 13 bases from J, leaving 22 bases between. In DNA, the CDR3 is TGCGCCAGCAGCCAAGGGGGGCTAAAAGAGGTACAGGGCACCTTC. Residues: CASSQGGLKEVQGTF.

The J gene is TRBJ2-5, the V gene TRBV5-1; maybe TRBD1 (6 bases). Germline CDR1 reads SGHRS; CDR2 reads YFSETQ. The CDR3 totals 15 residues. The V gene lost 5 bases and the J gene lost 0 bases, with 14 bases spanning the gap. CDR3 sequence (DNA): TGCGCCAGCAGTCCCGCCGGGACAAACCAAGAGACCCAGTACTTC. It translates to CASSPAGTNQETQYF.

V usage is TRBV4-1 and J usage is TRBJ2-4; 7 positions agree with TRBD2. Looked up from germline, CDR1 is MGHRA and CDR2 is YSYEKL. The CDR3 is 18 amino acids. The V gene end was trimmed by 1 base and the J gene end by 0 bases; junction bases not matched to a gene: 9. CDR3 nucleotides: TGCGCCAGCAGCCAAGGCCTAGCGGTAGGGATAGCCAAAAACATTCAGTACTTC. Translation gives CASSQGLAVGIAKNIQYF.

The chain couples TRBV27 to TRBJ1-4; 9 nucleotides line up with TRBD1. This CDR3 region has 17 residues. Germline CDR1 MNHEY, CDR2 SMNVEV (reference sequence). The V and J ends lost 3 bases and 3 bases, in that order; junction bases with no gene match: 8. CDR3 loop: CASSLGQGSAANEKLFF. The CDR3 DNA follows: TGTGCCAGCAGTTTGGGACAGGGTAGCGCAGCTAATGAAAAACTGTTTTTT.

This chain uses TRBV6-6 with TRBJ1-1; weak D call: TRBD1 (5 bases). Trimming cost V 4 bases and J 1 base, with 10 bases left between them. The CDR3 is 14 residues long. Germline V gene data show CDR1 as MNHNY and CDR2 as SVGAGI (reference sequence). CDR3: CASSLAGQNTEAFF. CDR3 coding DNA: TGTGCCAGCAGTTTAGCAGGGCAGAACACTGAAGCTTTCTTT.

The chain couples TRBV2 to TRBJ2-7, with D possibly TRBD2 on 6 matching bases. Germline V gives CDR1 SNHLY, CDR2 FYNNEI. This CDR3 region has 12 residues. V dropped 6 bases and J dropped 11 bases, with 17 bases sitting between them. The CDR3 DNA sequence: TGTGCCAGCAGCATAGTTGGGGAGGCAGAGTACTTC. It translates to CASSIVGEAEYF.

The rearrangement uses TRBV10-1 and TRBJ1-1, with D unclear. The V end lost 0 bases, the J end lost 5 bases, and 7 bases lay between the germline ends. This CDR3 has 13 residues. CDR1 is WNHNN and CDR2 is SYGVQD in the germline V gene (reference sequence). CDR3 DNA sequence: TGCGCCAGCAGTGAGTCGGGGAGAACTGAAGCTTTCTTT. Its protein is CASSESGRTEAFF.

This rearrangement joins TRBV20-1 to TRBJ2-2; D unclear. Trimming left V 3 bases short and J 12 bases short, with 11 bases between. From germline, CDR1 is DFQATT and CDR2 SNEGSKA (reference sequence). The CDR3 has 11 residues. The DNA of the CDR3 is TGCAGTGCTAGCGGGCCCAAGAAGCTGTTTTTT. Encoded protein: CSASGPKKLFF.

This clone was picked up one time. Here the CDR3 reads CASSRWTGGLYEQYF. The CDR3 coding sequence is TGTGCCAGCAGCAGGTGGACAGGGGGCCTCTACGAGCAGTACTTC. This chain links TRBV7-2 with TRBJ2-7; TRBD1 matches at 11 bases. V was clipped by 5 bases and J by 3 bases; unmatched bases: 6. The CDR3 runs 15 residues. CDR1 SGHTA and CDR2 FQGNSA come from the germline V gene.

This chain connects TRBV18 to TRBJ2-7; perhaps TRBD2 as D (5 bases). The length of the CDR3 is 13 residues. V was cut by 3 bases and J by 5 bases, with 11 bases left in between. Germline loops: CDR1 KGHSH, CDR2 LQKENI. In DNA form, the CDR3 reads TGTGCCAGCTCACCGCCGAGCGGAAACGAGCAGTACTTC. Protein: CASSPPSGNEQYF.

The chain has TRBV29-1 and TRBJ1-2, with 9 bases identical to TRBD1. Germline assignment: CDR1 SQVTM and CDR2 ANQGSEA. V was pared by 5 bases and J by 8 bases, with 12 bases of the junction left unmatched. The CDR3 totals 14 residues. CDR3: CSVHWTGDLGGYTF. DNA for the CDR3: TGCAGCGTTCACTGGACAGGGGACTTGGGCGGCTACACCTTC.

The rearrangement joins TRBV7-3 to TRBJ2-5, with D possibly TRBD2 on 6 matching bases. The CDR3 has 13 amino acids. Between the trimmed V and J ends, which lost 5 bases and 5 bases, there was a span of 12 bases. Germline CDR1 SGHTA, CDR2 FQGTGA. CDR3 sequence reads: CASSQIGGETQYF. The CDR3 region has the DNA TGTGCCAGCAGCCAAATCGGAGGGGAGACCCAGTACTTC.

This chain uses TRBV7-2 with TRBJ2-3, with TRBD2 matching over 7 bases. This CDR3 contains 15 residues. Germline V gene lookup returns CDR1 SGHTA and CDR2 FQGNSA. Unmatched junction bases numbered 14, after V lost 11 bases and J lost 3 bases. CDR3 loop: CALGGREFGTDTQYF. In DNA form, the CDR3 reads TGTGCCCTGGGAGGGCGGGAGTTTGGGACAGATACGCAGTATTTT.

Turning to this clone: The sample carries other DNA sequences with the same CDR3. The gene calls are TRBV2 and TRBJ1-1; unclear D gene. This CDR3 has 13 amino acids. Germline V gives CDR1 SNHLY, CDR2 FYNNEI. V was shortened by 4 bases and J by 0 bases, with 6 bases between the two germline ends. Here the CDR3 DNA reads TGTGCCAGCAGTGGCAGCTTGAACACTGAAGCTTTCTTT. Translated, it gives CASSGSLNTEAFF.

This chain uses TRBV10-3 with TRBJ2-2, with 9 positions matching TRBD2. The germline CDR1 and CDR2 sequences are ENHRY and SYGVKD. V lost 4 bases to trimming and J lost 4 bases; unmatched junction nucleotides: 7. The CDR3 sequence is 16 residues long. DNA of the CDR3: TGTGCCATCAGTGCCAGTCTAGCGGGATCCACCGGGGAGCTGTTTTTT. Translation gives CAISASLAGSTGELFF.

The rearrangement links TRBV25-1 to TRBJ2-2; 8 bases match TRBD2. CDR1 is MGHDK and CDR2 is SYGVNS in the germline V gene. This CDR3 region has 15 residues. V lost 4 bases to trimming and J lost 7 bases; unmatched junction nucleotides: 8. This CDR3 is CASSAPGLAGGELFF. CDR3 DNA sequence: TGTGCCAGCAGTGCCCCAGGGCTAGCGGGCGGGGAGCTGTTTTTT.

The chain couples TRBV19 to TRBJ2-5, with a tentative D call TRBD1 (5 bases). Trimming cost V 4 bases and J 3 bases, with 9 bases left between them. CDR1 is LNHDA and CDR2 is SQIVND in the germline V gene (reference sequence). CDR3 size: 13 residues. The CDR3 region has the DNA TGTGCCAGTAGTAAGGGCAGGGAAGAGACCCAGTACTTC. Translation: CASSKGREETQYF.

The J gene is TRBJ2-1, the V gene TRBV29-1, with TRBD1 identical over 7 bases. The trim removed 2 bases at V and 1 base at J, leaving 5 bases unmatched. CDR3 length: 15 residues. Germline V lookup: CDR1 SQVTM, CDR2 ANQGSEA. CDR3 sequence (DNA): TGCAGCGTTGAATCGCTACAGGGGTCCTACAATGAGCAGTTCTTC. This codes for CSVESLQGSYNEQFF.

Concerning this clone: The sample holds other DNA sequences that translate to the same CDR3. The chain uses TRBV10-3 and TRBJ1-1; TRBD1 aligns across 8 bases. CDR3 length: 13 residues. V trimming: 7 bases; J trimming: 4 bases; junction bases outside the gene matches: 5. Germline lookup yields CDR1 ENHRY and CDR2 SYGVKD. The CDR3 loop reads CAITRDRGTEAFF. The DNA for the CDR3 is TGTGCCATCACCCGAGACAGGGGCACTGAAGCTTTCTTT.

The V gene is TRBV5-1, the J gene TRBJ1-2; D unclear. V was pared by 5 bases and J by 8 bases, with 22 bases between. Looked up from germline, CDR1 is SGHRS and CDR2 is YFSETQ. This CDR3 has 15 amino acids. In nucleotides, the CDR3 is TGCGCCAGCAGTTCGATTAACGGTGGAGGGAACGGCTACACCTTC. Translation gives CASSSINGGGNGYTF.